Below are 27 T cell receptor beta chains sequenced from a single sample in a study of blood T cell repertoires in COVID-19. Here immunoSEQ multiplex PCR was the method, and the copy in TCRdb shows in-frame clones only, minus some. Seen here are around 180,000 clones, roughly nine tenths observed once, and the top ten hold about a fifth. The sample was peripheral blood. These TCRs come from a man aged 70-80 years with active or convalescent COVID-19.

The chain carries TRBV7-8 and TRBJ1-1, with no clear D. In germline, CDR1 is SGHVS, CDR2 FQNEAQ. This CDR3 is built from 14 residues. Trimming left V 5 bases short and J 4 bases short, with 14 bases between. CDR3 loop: CASSPRRESTEAFF. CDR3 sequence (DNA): TGTGCCAGCAGCCCCCGGAGGGAGAGCACTGAAGCTTTCTTT.

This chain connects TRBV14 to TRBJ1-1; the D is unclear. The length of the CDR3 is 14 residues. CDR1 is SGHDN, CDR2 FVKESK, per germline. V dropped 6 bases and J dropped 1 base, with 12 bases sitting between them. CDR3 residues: CASSRPYRNTEAFF. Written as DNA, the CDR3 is TGTGCCAGCAGTCGACCCTACAGGAACACTGAAGCTTTCTTT.

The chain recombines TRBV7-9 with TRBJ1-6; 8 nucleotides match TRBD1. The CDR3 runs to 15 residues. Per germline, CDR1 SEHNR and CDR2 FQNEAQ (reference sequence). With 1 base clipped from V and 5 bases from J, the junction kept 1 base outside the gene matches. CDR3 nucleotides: TGTGCCAGCAGCTTAGGGACAGGGAATAATTCACCCCTCCACTTT. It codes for CASSLGTGNNSPLHF.

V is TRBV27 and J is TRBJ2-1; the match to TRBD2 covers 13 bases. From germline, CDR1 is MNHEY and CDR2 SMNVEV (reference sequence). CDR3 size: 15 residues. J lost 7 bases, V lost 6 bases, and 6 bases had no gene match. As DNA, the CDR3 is TGTGCCAGCAGCTTAGGACTAGCGGGAGTTAATGAGCAGTTCTTC. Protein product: CASSLGLAGVNEQFF.

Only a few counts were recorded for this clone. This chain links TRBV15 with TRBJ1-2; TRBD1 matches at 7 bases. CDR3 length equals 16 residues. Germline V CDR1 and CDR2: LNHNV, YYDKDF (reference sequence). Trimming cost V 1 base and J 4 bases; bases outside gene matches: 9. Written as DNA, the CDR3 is TGTGCCACCAGCAGAGGGGAGACAGGGCTCGCCTATGGCTACACCTTC. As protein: CATSRGETGLAYGYTF.

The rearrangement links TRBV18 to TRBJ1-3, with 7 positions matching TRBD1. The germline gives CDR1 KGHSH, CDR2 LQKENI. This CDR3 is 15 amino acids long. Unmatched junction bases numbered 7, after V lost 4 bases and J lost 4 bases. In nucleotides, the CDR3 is TGTGCCAGCTCACTAAACAGGGGAGGCGGAAACACCATATATTTT. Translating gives CASSLNRGGGNTIYF.

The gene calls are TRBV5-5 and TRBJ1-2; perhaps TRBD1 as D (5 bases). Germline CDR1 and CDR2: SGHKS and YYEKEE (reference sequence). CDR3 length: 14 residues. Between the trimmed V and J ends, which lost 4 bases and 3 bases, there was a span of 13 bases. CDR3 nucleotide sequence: TGTGCCAGCAGCCAAAGTCAGGGTTACTATGGCTACACCTTC. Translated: CASSQSQGYYGYTF.

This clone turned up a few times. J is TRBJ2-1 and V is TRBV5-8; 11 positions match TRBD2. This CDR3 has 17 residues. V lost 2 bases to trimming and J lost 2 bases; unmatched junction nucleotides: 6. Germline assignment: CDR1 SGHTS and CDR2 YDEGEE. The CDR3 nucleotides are TGTGCCAGCAGCTTCACCGGGACTAGCGGTGCCTACAATGAGCAGTTCTTC. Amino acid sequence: CASSFTGTSGAYNEQFF. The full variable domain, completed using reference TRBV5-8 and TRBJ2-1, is EAGVTQSPTHLIKTRGQQATLRCSPISGHTSVYWYQQALGLGLQFLLWYDEGEERNRGNFPPRFSGRQFPNYSSELNVNALELEDSALYLCASSFTGTSGAYNEQFFGPGTRLTVL.

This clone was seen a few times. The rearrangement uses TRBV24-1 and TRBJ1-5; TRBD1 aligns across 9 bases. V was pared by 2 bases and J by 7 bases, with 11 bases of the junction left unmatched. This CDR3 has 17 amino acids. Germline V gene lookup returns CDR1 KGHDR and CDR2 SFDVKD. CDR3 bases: TGTGCCACCAGTGATTCGGACAGGGGAGAGGTTGAACAGCCCCAGCATTTT. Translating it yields CATSDSDRGEVEQPQHF.

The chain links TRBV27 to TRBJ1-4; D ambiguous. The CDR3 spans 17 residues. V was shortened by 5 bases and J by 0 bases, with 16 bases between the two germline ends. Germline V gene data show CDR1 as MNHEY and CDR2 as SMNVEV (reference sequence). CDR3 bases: TGTGCCAGCAGTCCCCGGACTTCGGGTGCAACTAATGAAAAACTGTTTTTT. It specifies CASSPRTSGATNEKLFF.

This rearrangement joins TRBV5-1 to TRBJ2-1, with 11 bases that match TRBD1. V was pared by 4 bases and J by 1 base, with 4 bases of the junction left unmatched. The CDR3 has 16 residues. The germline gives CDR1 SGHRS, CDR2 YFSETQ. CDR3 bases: TGCGCCAGCAGCCCGGGGACAGGGGGGTCCTACAATGAGCAGTTCTTC. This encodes CASSPGTGGSYNEQFF.

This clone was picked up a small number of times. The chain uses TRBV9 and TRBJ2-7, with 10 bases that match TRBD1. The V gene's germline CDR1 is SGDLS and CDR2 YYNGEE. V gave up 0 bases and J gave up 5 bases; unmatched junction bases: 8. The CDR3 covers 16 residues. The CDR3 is CASSVGWGQGTNEQYF. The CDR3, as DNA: TGTGCCAGCAGCGTAGGTTGGGGACAGGGGACCAACGAGCAGTACTTC.

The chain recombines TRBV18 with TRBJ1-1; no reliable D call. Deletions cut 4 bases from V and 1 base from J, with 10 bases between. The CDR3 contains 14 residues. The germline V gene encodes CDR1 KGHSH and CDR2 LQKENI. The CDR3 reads CASSRGVSNTEAFF. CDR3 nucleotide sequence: TGTGCCAGCTCACGCGGGGTTTCGAACACTGAAGCTTTCTTT.

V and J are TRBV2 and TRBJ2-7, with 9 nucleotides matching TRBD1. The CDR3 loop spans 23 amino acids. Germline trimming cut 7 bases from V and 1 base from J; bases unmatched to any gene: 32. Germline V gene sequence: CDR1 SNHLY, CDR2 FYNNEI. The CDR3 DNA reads TGTGCCAGCATTATCGGCCTTTTGAGCTTTGGTCCAACCGGGACAGGGTTGTCCTACGAGCAGTACTTC. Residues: CASIIGLLSFGPTGTGLSYEQYF. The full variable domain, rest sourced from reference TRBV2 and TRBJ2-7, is EPEVTQTPSHQVTQMGQEVILRCVPISNHLYFYWYRQILGQKVEFLVSFYNNEISEKSEIFDDQFSVERPDGSNFTLKIRSTKLEDSAMYFCASIIGLLSFGPTGTGLSYEQYFGPGTRLTVT.

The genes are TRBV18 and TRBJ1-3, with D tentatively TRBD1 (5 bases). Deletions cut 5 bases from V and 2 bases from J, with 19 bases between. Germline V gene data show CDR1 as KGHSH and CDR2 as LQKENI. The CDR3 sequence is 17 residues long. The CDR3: CASSTLSKGIPGNTIYF. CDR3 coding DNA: TGTGCCAGCTCAACCCTGAGTAAGGGGATCCCTGGAAACACCATATATTTT.

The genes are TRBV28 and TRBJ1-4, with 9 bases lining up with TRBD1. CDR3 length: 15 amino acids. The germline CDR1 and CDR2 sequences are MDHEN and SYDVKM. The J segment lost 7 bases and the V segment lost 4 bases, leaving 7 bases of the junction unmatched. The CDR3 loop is CASSSGQGFGEKLFF. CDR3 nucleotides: TGTGCCAGCAGTTCGGGACAGGGATTCGGTGAAAAACTGTTTTTT.

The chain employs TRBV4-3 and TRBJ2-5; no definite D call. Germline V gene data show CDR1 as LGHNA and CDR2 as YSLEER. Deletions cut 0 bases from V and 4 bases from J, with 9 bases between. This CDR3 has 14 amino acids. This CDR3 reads CASSQDNRPETQYF. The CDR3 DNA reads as TGCGCCAGCAGCCAAGATAACAGACCAGAGACCCAGTACTTC.

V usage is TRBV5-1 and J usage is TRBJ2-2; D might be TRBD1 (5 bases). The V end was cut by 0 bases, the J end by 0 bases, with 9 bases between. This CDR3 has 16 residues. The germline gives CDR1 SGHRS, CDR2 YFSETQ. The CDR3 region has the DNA TGCGCCAGCAGCTTGGACAGGCTCGCGAACACCGGGGAGCTGTTTTTT. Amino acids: CASSLDRLANTGELFF.

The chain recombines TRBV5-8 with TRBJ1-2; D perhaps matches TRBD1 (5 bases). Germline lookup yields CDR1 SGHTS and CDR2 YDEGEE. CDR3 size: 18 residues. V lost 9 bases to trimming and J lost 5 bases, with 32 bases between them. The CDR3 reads CATVGLSGHSIRGYGYTF. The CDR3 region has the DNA TGTGCCACCGTGGGACTAAGTGGACATTCGATCAGAGGGTATGGCTACACCTTC.

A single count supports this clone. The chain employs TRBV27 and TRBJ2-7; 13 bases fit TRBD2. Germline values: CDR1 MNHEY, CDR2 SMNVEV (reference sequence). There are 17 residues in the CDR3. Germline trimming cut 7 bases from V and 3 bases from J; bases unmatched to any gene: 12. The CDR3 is CASTPRTSGSGVYEQYF. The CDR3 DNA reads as TGTGCCAGCACCCCTCGGACTAGCGGGAGTGGGGTCTACGAGCAGTACTTC.

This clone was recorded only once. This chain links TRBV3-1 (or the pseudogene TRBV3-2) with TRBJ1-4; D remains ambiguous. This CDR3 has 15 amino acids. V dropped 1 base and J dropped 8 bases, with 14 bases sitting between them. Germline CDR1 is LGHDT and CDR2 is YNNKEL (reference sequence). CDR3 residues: CASSQGGRLWEKLFF. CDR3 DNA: TGTGCCAGCAGCCAAGGTGGCAGGCTTTGGGAAAAACTGTTTTTT.

DNA for the CDR3: TGCGCCAGCGGCTCTGGTCGGGGGGTCGAGGATTCACCCCTCCACTTT. Amino acids: CASGSGRGVEDSPLHF. The rearrangement joins TRBV5-1 to TRBJ1-6; TRBD1 might be the D (5 bases). V lost 7 bases, J lost 8 bases, and 22 bases lay in between. Germline V gene sequence: CDR1 SGHRS, CDR2 YFSETQ. The CDR3 loop spans 16 amino acids.

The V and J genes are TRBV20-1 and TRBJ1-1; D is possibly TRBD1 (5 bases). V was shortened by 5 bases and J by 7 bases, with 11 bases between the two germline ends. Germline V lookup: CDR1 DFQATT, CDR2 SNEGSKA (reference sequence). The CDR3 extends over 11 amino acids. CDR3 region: CSAPDRIEAFF. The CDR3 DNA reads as TGCAGTGCTCCTGACAGAATTGAAGCTTTCTTT.

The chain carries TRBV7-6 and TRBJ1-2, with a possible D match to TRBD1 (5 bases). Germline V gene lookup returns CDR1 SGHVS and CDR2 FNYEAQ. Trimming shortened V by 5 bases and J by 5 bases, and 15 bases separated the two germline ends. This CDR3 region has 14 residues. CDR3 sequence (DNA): TGTGCCAGCAGCGGGGGGGTTGGGTTTTATGGCTACACCTTC. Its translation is CASSGGVGFYGYTF.

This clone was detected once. The CDR3 protein is CASSYYGKNTEAFF. In DNA form, the CDR3 reads TGTGCCAGCAGTTACTATGGCAAGAACACTGAAGCTTTCTTT. This rearrangement joins TRBV6-5 to TRBJ1-1; D unresolved. The CDR3 is made up of 14 amino acids. V lost 1 base, J lost 1 base, and 7 bases lay in between. The germline V gene has CDR1 MNHEY and CDR2 SVGAGI.

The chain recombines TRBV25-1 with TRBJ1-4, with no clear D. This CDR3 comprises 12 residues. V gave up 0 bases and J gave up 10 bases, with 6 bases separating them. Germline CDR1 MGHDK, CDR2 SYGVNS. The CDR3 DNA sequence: TGTGCCAGCAGTGAATATGAGGGAAAACTGTTTTTT. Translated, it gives CASSEYEGKLFF.

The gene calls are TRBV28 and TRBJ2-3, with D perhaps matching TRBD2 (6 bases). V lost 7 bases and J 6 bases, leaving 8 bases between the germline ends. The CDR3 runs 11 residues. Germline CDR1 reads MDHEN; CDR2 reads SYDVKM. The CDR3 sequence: CASTGRDTQYF. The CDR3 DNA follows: TGTGCCAGCACAGGGAGGGATACGCAGTATTTT.